Each of the 23 T cell receptor beta chains below was sequenced from the same sample in a study of T cell clusters in autoimmune cytopenias (dated by TCRdb to the late 2010s). Sequencing instrument: Illumina MiSeq. Multiplex PCR with a touch-down protocol amplified TRB rearrangements, with the TRB-A and TRB-B primer pools combined in a single tube. Reprocessed by TCRdb, the reads give a single entry per CDR3 protein sequence, without DNA. The table for this sample lists under 7,000 distinct CDR3 sequences. The biggest ten clones account for 2.5% to 3% of the sample. Each sample's TRB amplification started from 250 to 300 ng of peripheral blood genomic DNA, which corresponds to some 41,000 genome equivalents. The sample was also reused in another study, on T cell repertoires in aging, cancer and after chemotherapy.

Source material: peripheral blood. These TCRs come from a human donor in good health.

V and J are TRBV6-2 or TRBV6-3 and TRBJ2-7; without DNA, the TCRdb call of TRBD2 cannot be checked. The length of the CDR3 is 20 residues. Germline V gene data show CDR1 as MNHEY and CDR2 as SVGEGT. CDR3 in amino acids: CASSYTPGLAGPRGGYEQYF.

This clonotype ranks as medium-sized in terms of frequency. The chain joins TRBV19 to TRBJ1-3. In germline, CDR1 is LNHDA, CDR2 SQIVND (reference sequence). The CDR3 runs 15 residues. The CDR3 region is CASRPGTGTGNTIYF.

The genes are TRBV27 and TRBJ2-1; the D gene TCRdb calls, TRBD1, cannot be checked with no DNA. Looked up from germline, CDR1 is MNHEY and CDR2 is SMNVEV (reference sequence). The CDR3 consists of 17 residues. The CDR3 sequence: CASSLSGTGATYNEQFF.

Judged by frequency, this clonotype is medium-sized (0.01 to 0.1%). The chain joins TRBV5-6 to TRBJ1-5; TCRdb calls TRBD1, which cannot be checked without DNA. The CDR3 runs to 13 residues. Germline loops: CDR1 SGHDT, CDR2 YYEEEE. The CDR3 spells CASSLTGGQPQHF.

The chain combines TRBV6-5 with TRBJ1-1; absent DNA, TCRdb's TRBD1 call cannot be checked. This CDR3 region has 16 residues. The germline V gene has CDR1 MNHEY and CDR2 SVGAGI. The CDR3 spells CASSYSRAGANTEAFF.

This clonotype is identified as medium-sized (0.01 to 0.1%) from frequency. The rearrangement joins TRBV19 to TRBJ2-1. CDR1 LNHDA and CDR2 SQIVND come from the germline V gene (reference sequence). This CDR3 has 15 amino acids. The CDR3 is CASSTRQSSYNEQFF.

Measured by frequency, this clonotype is medium-sized. The rearrangement links TRBV6-1 to TRBJ1-5; TCRdb reports TRBD1, a call that lacks DNA to check it against. Germline-derived CDR1 and CDR2 are MNHNS and SASEGT. This CDR3 has 14 residues. CDR3 amino acids: CASSTQGASQPQHF.

This clonotype is classed as medium-sized by frequency. The CDR3 is CASSPSPLGWNEQYF. This chain links TRBV19 with TRBJ2-7; TCRdb's assignment of TRBD2 cannot be checked, as there is no DNA. There are 15 residues in the CDR3. Germline-derived CDR1 and CDR2 are LNHDA and SQIVND (reference sequence).

This chain uses TRBV6-2 or TRBV6-3 with TRBJ2-7; TCRdb gives TRBD2 as the D gene, but with no DNA this cannot be confirmed. The CDR3 contains 13 residues. Germline-derived CDR1 and CDR2 are MNHEY and SVGEGT. This CDR3 is CASRPTGLYEQYF.

Considering frequency, this clonotype is medium-sized. The gene calls are TRBV15 and TRBJ1-2. CDR3 length equals 11 residues. Germline CDR1 reads LNHNV; CDR2 reads YYDKDF (reference sequence). The CDR3 loop reads CATSRDEGYTF.

This clonotype is classed as medium-sized by frequency. The rearrangement links TRBV7-6 to TRBJ1-2. The CDR3 sequence is 14 residues long. Germline V gene lookup returns CDR1 SGHVS and CDR2 FNYEAQ. The CDR3 here is CASSPSTTYYGYTF.

The chain recombines TRBV6-1 with TRBJ2-3; TCRdb's assignment of TRBD1 cannot be checked, as there is no DNA. The CDR3 covers 17 residues. Germline-derived CDR1 and CDR2 are MNHNS and SASEGT. CDR3 residues: CASREGGGPLGTDTQYF.

The chain joins TRBV12-3 or TRBV12-4 to TRBJ2-3; TCRdb's assignment of TRBD2 cannot be checked, as there is no DNA. CDR3 length: 16 amino acids. CDR3 protein: CASTFSVGLGTDTQYF.

This clonotype is identified as medium-sized from frequency. The chain carries TRBV19 and TRBJ1-2. CDR1 LNHDA and CDR2 SQIVND come from the germline V gene (reference sequence). This CDR3 comprises 15 residues. The CDR3 loop reads CASSSPGRINYGYTF.

The gene calls are TRBV6-5 and TRBJ2-1; the TCRdb D gene call, TRBD2, has no DNA to confirm it. The CDR3 spans 19 residues. Germline lookup yields CDR1 MNHEY and CDR2 SVGAGI. CDR3 sequence: CASSFRAGGEYSSYNEQFF.

The chain carries TRBV7-9 and TRBJ1-2; the D call from TCRdb, TRBD1, cannot be confirmed without DNA. CDR1 and CDR2 from the germline V gene are SEHNR and FQNEAQ (reference sequence). The length of the CDR3 is 14 residues. CDR3 residues: CASSLLEGNYGYTF.

In terms of frequency, this clonotype is medium-sized. CDR3 protein: CASSIAATNYGYTF. The chain employs TRBV19 and TRBJ1-2. The CDR3 totals 14 residues. The germline V gene has CDR1 LNHDA and CDR2 SQIVND (reference sequence).

Its frequency marks this clonotype as medium-sized (0.01 to 0.1%). The genes are TRBV10-3 and TRBJ1-2; the D call of TRBD1 rests on TCRdb alone, since no DNA is present to check it. The CDR3 contains 15 residues. The germline CDR1 and CDR2 sequences are ENHRY and SYGVKD. The CDR3 region is CAISEPGQGGYGYTF.

This clonotype is classed as medium-sized (0.01 to 0.1%) by frequency. V and J are TRBV6-1 and TRBJ1-4; the D call from TCRdb, TRBD1, cannot be confirmed without DNA. CDR1 MNHNS and CDR2 SASEGT come from the germline V gene. The CDR3 runs to 19 residues. CDR3 protein: CASSLPSGRGVGVPEKLFF.

Its frequency marks this clonotype as medium-sized. The rearrangement uses TRBV27 and TRBJ2-3; the D call of TRBD2 rests on TCRdb alone, since no DNA is present to check it. Germline V lookup: CDR1 MNHEY, CDR2 SMNVEV (reference sequence). This CDR3 spans 17 amino acids. This chain's CDR3 is CASKQLSGGQSTDTQYF.

The chain recombines TRBV7-2 with TRBJ2-5; TCRdb outputs TRBD2, but without DNA this stays unchecked. This CDR3 contains 15 residues. CDR1 is SGHTA, CDR2 FQGNSA, per germline. CDR3 loop: CATTPPGLHKETQYF.

This clonotype is called medium-sized based on its frequency. The chain joins TRBV27 to TRBJ2-6. Germline V CDR1 and CDR2: MNHEY, SMNVEV (reference sequence). CDR3 length equals 13 residues. Here the CDR3 reads CASRDSGANVLTF.

The CDR3 spells CASSSWRSYEQYF. The chain recombines TRBV7-9 with TRBJ2-7. Looked up from germline, CDR1 is SEHNR and CDR2 is FQNEAQ (reference sequence). This CDR3 contains 13 residues.